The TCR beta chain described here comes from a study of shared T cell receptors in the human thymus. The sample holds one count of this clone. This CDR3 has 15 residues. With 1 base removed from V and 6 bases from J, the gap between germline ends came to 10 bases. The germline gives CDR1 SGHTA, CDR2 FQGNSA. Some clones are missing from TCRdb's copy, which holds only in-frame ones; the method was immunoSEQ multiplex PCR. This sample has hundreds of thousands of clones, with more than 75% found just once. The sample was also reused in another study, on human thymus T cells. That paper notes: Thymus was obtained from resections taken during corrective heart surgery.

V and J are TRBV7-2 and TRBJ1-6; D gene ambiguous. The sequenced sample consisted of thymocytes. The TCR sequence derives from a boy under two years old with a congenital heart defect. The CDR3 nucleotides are TGTGCCAGCAGCTTAGGCGGGGATCCTAATTCACCCCTCCACTTT. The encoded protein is CASSLGGDPNSPLHF.